The rows below give T cell receptor beta chains drawn from one sample of a study of T cell changes during pregnancy in multiple sclerosis. Clones were read by immunoSEQ multiplex PCR, and TCRdb kept only the in-frame ones, dropping some. The sample shows about 80,000 clones, about 91% of them seen only once. The sequenced sample was peripheral blood, obtained before pregnancy. Every receptor here comes from a female donor with multiple sclerosis, enrolled in a pregnancy study. Both conserved end residues are part of each CDR3. A D gene is named only where the DNA matches it firmly. Expanded clones are given a class, and other clones once, few, many or no size at all.

>TRBD1|.|13|TRBV29-1|TRBJ2-1
CSATRQGNNEQFF
TGCAGCGCAACTAGACAGGGGAACAATGAGCAGTTCTTC
>TRBD2|.|14|TRBV6-1|TRBJ2-3
CASSVSGRADTQYF
TGTGCCAGCAGTGTGAGCGGGAGGGCAGATACGCAGTATTTT
>TRBD1|once|13|TRBV19|TRBJ2-1
CASVRTGANEQFF
TGTGCCAGTGTACGGACAGGGGCCAATGAGCAGTTCTTC
>.|.|12|TRBV27|TRBJ2-7
CASTSSSYEQYF
TGTGCCAGCACCTCGAGCTCCTACGAGCAGTACTTC
>.|.|13|TRBV6-1|TRBJ1-2
CASSAPQPYGYTF
TGTGCCAGCAGTGCTCCACAGCCTTATGGCTACACCTTC
>TRBD1|once|15|TRBV9|TRBJ2-5
CASSVVGQAMETQYF
TGTGCCAGCAGCGTAGTCGGACAGGCGATGGAGACCCAGTACTTC
>TRBD2|.|15|TRBV28|TRBJ2-1
CASRVSGSWYNEQFF
TGTGCCAGCAGAGTTAGCGGGAGTTGGTACAATGAGCAGTTCTTC
>.|.|14|TRBV18|TRBJ2-1
CASSPSTQGNEQFF
TGTGCCAGCTCCCCATCGACCCAGGGGAATGAGCAGTTCTTC
>TRBD2|.|17|TRBV11-2|TRBJ2-1
CASSLGRLAGTYNEQFF
TGTGCCAGCAGCTTAGGGCGACTAGCGGGAACATACAATGAGCAGTTCTTC
>.|.|13|TRBV28|TRBJ2-2
CASSGQLTGELFF
TGTGCCAGCAGCGGACAGCTCACCGGGGAGCTGTTTTTT
>TRBD2|once|16|TRBV28|TRBJ2-1
CAIRSFKARGGGEQFF
TGTGCCATCCGCTCCTTCAAGGCGAGAGGCGGGGGTGAGCAGTTCTTC
>TRBD1|.|16|TRBV19|TRBJ1-2
CASSMGTGITNYGYTF
TGTGCCAGTAGTATGGGGACAGGTATCACTAACTATGGCTACACCTTC
>TRBD2|.|15|TRBV29-1|TRBJ2-7
CSVEGLAGNSYEQYF
TGCAGCGTGGAAGGACTAGCGGGAAACTCCTACGAGCAGTACTTC
>TRBD1|.|15|TRBV4-1|TRBJ2-3
CASSSGTDSTDTQYF
TGCGCCAGCAGTTCCGGGACAGATAGCACAGATACGCAGTATTTT
>TRBD1|.|12|TRBV28|TRBJ2-7
CATGTGAYEQYF
TGTGCCACGGGGACAGGGGCCTACGAGCAGTACTTC
>TRBD1|.|14|TRBV27|TRBJ2-7
CASKAGTGPYEQYF
TGTGCCAGTAAGGCCGGGACAGGGCCCTACGAGCAGTACTTC
>.|.|16|TRBV27|TRBJ2-2
CASSGDAGSRTGELFF
TGTGCCAGCTCGGGGGACGCGGGGAGTCGTACCGGGGAGCTGTTTTTT
>TRBD2|.|16|TRBV9|TRBJ2-2
CASSATSGGNTGELFF
TGTGCCAGCAGCGCCACTAGCGGGGGTAACACCGGGGAGCTGTTTTTT
>TRBD1|.|17|TRBV15|TRBJ2-2
CATSRGPGTGNTGELFF
TGTGCCACCAGCAGAGGCCCCGGGACAGGGAACACCGGGGAGCTGTTTTTT
>TRBD2|.|16|TRBV7-9|TRBJ2-6
CASSIQGGSGANVLTF
TGTGCCAGCAGTATCCAGGGAGGGTCTGGGGCCAACGTCCTGACTTTC
>TRBD1|.|17|TRBV18|TRBJ1-5
CASSPKSGTGFPQPQHF
TGTGCCAGCTCACCAAAATCCGGGACAGGGTTTCCTCAGCCCCAGCATTTT
>TRBD1|.|12|TRBV30|TRBJ2-7
CAWGDSSYEQYF
TGTGCCTGGGGGGACAGCTCCTACGAGCAGTACTTC
>TRBD1|few|15|TRBV2|TRBJ2-2
CASRVDRVQAGELFF
TGTGCCAGCAGGGTAGACAGGGTGCAGGCCGGGGAGCTGTTTTTT
>.|once|15|TRBV4-1|TRBJ1-6
CASSQDWGIGSPLHF
TGCGCCAGCAGCCAAGACTGGGGCATCGGTTCACCCCTCCACTTT
>.|.|16|TRBV19|TRBJ2-1
CASSIGAGLVYNEQFF
TGTGCCAGTAGTATAGGGGCGGGGCTAGTCTACAATGAGCAGTTCTTC
>.|.|18|TRBV11-2|TRBJ2-7
CASSLVPMGTGSSYEQYF
TGTGCCAGCAGCTTAGTACCGATGGGCACAGGGAGCTCCTACGAGCAGTACTTC
>.|.|16|TRBV28|TRBJ2-7
CASSSPASQVYYEQYF
TGTGCCAGCAGTAGCCCGGCGAGCCAGGTCTACTACGAGCAGTACTTC
>TRBD1|.|16|TRBV28|TRBJ2-7
CASSLTGPAIAYEQYF
TGTGCCAGCAGTTTGACAGGGCCGGCGATTGCCTACGAGCAGTACTTC
>.|.|13|TRBV27|TRBJ2-7
CASSSGMAYEQYF
TGTGCCAGCAGTTCGGGGATGGCCTACGAGCAGTACTTC
>TRBD2|.|15|TRBV28|TRBJ2-7
CASSTYGGSSYEQYF
TGTGCCAGCAGTACGTACGGGGGGAGCTCCTACGAGCAGTACTTC
>.|few|17|TRBV7-9|TRBJ2-1
CASSLGGSGHSYNEQFF
TGTGCCAGCAGCTTAGGGGGTAGCGGCCACTCCTACAATGAGCAGTTCTTC
>.|.|15|TRBV4-2|TRBJ2-5
CASSQDGGGQETQYF
TGTGCCAGCAGCCAAGATGGAGGAGGGCAAGAGACCCAGTACTTC
>.|.|14|TRBV7-9|TRBJ2-1
CASGDSNSYNEQFF
TGTGCCAGCGGAGACAGTAACTCCTACAATGAGCAGTTCTTC
>.|.|15|TRBV27|TRBJ2-1
CASSRDSSSYNEQFF
TGTGCCAGCAGTCGCGACTCGAGCTCCTACAATGAGCAGTTCTTC